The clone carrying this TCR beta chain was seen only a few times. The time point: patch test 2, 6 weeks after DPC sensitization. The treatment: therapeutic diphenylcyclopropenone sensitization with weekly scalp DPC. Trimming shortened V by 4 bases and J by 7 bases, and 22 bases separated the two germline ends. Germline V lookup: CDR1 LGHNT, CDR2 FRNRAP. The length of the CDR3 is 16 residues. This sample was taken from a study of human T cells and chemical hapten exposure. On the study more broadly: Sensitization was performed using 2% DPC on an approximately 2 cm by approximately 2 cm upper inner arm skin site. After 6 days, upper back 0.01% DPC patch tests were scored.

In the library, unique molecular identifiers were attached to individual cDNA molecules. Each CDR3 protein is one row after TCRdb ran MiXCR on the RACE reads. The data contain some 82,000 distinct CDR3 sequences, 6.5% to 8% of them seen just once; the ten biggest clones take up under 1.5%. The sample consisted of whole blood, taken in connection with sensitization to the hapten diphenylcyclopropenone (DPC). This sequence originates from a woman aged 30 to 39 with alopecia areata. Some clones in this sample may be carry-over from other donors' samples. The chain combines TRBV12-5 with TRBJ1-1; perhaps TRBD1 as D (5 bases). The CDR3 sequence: CASGSRRGVSYGEAFF. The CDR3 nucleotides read TGTGCTAGTGGTTCCCGCCGGGGGGTCTCTTACGGTGAAGCTTTCTTT.